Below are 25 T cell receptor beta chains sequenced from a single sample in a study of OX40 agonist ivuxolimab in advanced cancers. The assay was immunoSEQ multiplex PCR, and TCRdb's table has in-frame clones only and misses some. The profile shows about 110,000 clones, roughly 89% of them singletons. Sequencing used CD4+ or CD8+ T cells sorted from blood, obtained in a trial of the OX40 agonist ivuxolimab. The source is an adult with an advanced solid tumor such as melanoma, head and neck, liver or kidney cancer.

CDR3 in DNA: TGTGCCAGCAGCTTAGTGTGGGAGAACACTGAAGCTTTCTTT. It codes for CASSLVWENTEAFF. The V gene is TRBV11-1, the J gene TRBJ1-1; D call uncertain. V was clipped by 1 base and J by 1 base, with 7 bases between them. Germline CDR1 and CDR2: SGHAT and FQDESV (reference sequence). This CDR3 has 14 amino acids.

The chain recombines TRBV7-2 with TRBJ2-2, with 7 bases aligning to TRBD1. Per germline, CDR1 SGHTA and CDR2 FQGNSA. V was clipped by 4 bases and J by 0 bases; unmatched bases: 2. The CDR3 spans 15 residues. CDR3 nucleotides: TGTGCCAGCAGCTATGACAGGGCGAACACCGGGGAGCTGTTTTTT. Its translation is CASSYDRANTGELFF.

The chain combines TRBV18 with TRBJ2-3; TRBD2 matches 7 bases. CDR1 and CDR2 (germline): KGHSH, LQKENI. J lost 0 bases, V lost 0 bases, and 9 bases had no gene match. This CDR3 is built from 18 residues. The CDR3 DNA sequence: TGTGCCAGCTCACCACCGGGGGGGATAGTACAGAGCACAGATACGCAGTATTTT. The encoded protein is CASSPPGGIVQSTDTQYF.

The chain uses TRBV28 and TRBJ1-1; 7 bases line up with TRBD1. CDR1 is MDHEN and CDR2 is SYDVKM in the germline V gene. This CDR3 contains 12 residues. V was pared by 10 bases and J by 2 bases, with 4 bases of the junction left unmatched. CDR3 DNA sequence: TGTGCCACCAACAGGGGAAACACTGAAGCTTTCTTT. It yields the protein CATNRGNTEAFF.

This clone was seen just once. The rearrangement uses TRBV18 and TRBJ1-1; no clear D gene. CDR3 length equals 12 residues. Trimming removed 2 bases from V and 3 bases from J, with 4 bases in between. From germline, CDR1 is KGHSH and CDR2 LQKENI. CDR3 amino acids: CASSPMDTEAFF. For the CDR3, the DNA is TGTGCCAGCTCACCAATGGACACTGAAGCTTTCTTT.

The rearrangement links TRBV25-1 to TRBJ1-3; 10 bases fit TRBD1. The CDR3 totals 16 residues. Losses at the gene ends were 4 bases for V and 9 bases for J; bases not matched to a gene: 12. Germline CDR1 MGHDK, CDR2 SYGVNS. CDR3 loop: CASSGRPGQGRTTIYF. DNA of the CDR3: TGTGCCAGCAGTGGCAGGCCGGGACAGGGGAGAACCACCATATATTTT.

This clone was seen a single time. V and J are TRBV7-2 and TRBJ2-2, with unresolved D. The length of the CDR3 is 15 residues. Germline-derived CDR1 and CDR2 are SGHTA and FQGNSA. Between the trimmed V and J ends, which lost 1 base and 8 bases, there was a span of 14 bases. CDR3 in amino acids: CASSLGSQVGGELFF. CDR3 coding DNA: TGTGCCAGCAGCTTAGGGAGCCAAGTGGGGGGGGAGCTGTTTTTT.

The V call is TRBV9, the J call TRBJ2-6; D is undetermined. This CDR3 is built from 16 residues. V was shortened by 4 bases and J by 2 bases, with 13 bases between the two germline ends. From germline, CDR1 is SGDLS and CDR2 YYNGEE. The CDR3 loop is CASSPPQAAGANVLTF. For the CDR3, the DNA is TGTGCCAGCAGCCCCCCCCAGGCTGCTGGGGCCAACGTCCTGACTTTC.

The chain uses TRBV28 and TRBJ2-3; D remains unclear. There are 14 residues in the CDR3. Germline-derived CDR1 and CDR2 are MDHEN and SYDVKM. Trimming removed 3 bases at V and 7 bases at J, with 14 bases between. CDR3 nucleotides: TGTGCCAGCAGTTTCCCCCAAACGGGTTATACGCAGTATTTT. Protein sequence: CASSFPQTGYTQYF.

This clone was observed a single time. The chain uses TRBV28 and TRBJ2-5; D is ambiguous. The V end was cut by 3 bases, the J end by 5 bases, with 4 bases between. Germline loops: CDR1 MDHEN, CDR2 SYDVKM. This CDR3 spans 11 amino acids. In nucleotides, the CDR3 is TGTGCCAGCAGTTTGGTTGAGACCCAGTACTTC. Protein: CASSLVETQYF.

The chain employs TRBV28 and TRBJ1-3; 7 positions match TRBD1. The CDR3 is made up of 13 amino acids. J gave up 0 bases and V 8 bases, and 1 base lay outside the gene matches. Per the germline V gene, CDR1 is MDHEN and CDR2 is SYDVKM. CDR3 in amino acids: CASRDSSGNTIYF. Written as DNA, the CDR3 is TGTGCCAGCCGGGACAGCTCTGGAAACACCATATATTTT.

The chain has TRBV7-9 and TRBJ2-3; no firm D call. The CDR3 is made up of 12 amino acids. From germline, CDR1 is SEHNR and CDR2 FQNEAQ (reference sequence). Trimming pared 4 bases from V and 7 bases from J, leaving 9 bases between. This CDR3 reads CASSSDGHTQYF. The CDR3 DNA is TGTGCCAGCAGCTCTGACGGACATACGCAGTATTTT.

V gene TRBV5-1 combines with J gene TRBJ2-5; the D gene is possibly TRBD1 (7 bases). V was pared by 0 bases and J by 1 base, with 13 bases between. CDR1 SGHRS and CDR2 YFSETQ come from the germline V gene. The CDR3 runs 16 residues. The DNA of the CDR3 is TGCGCCAGCAGCTTGGGGCGGGACAGCTTCCAAGAGACCCAGTACTTC. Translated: CASSLGRDSFQETQYF. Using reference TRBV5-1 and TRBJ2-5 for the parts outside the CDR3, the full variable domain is KAGVTQTPRYLIKTRGQQVTLSCSPISGHRSVSWYQQTPGQGLQFLFEYFSETQRNKGNFPGRFSGRQFSNSRSEMNVSTLELGDSALYLCASSLGRDSFQETQYFGPGTRLLVL.

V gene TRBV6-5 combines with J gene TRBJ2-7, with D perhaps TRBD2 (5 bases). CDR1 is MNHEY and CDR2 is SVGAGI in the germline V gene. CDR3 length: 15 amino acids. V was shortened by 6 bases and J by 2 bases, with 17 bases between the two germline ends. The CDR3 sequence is CASSPGLANAYEQYF. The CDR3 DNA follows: TGTGCCAGCAGCCCCGGGCTAGCCAACGCCTACGAGCAGTACTTC.

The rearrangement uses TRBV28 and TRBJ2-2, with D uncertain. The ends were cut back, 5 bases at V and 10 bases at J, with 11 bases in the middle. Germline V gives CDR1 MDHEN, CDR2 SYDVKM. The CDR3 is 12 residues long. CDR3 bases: TGTGCCAGCAGTCCGGTAGGAACGGAGCTGTTTTTT. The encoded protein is CASSPVGTELFF.

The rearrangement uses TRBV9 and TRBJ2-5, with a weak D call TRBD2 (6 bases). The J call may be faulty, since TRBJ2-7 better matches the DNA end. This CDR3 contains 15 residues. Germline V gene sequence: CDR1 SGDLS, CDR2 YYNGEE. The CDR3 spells CASSVAGGETYEQYF. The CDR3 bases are TGTGCCAGCAGCGTAGCGGGCGGGGAGACCTACGAGCAGTACTTC.

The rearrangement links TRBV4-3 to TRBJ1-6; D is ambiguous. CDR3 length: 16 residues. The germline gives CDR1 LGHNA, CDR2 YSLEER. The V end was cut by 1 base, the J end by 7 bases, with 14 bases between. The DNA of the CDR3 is TGCGCCAGCAGCCAAGGTATCCGTTCCCGGAATTCACCCCTCCACTTT. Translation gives CASSQGIRSRNSPLHF.

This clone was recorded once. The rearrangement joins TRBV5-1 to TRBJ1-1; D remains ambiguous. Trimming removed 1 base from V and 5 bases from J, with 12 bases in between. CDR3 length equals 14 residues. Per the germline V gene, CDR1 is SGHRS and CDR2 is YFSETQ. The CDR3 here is CASSLNQAGTEAFF. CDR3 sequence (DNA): TGCGCCAGCAGCTTGAATCAGGCCGGGACTGAAGCTTTCTTT. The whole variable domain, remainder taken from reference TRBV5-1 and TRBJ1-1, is KAGVTQTPRYLIKTRGQQVTLSCSPISGHRSVSWYQQTPGQGLQFLFEYFSETQRNKGNFPGRFSGRQFSNSRSEMNVSTLELGDSALYLCASSLNQAGTEAFFGQGTRLTVV.

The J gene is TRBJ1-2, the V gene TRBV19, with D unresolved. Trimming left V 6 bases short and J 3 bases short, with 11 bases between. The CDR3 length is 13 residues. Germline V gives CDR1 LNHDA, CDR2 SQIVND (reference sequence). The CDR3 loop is CASSLGVDYGYTF. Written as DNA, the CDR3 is TGTGCCAGTAGCCTGGGTGTGGACTATGGCTACACCTTC.

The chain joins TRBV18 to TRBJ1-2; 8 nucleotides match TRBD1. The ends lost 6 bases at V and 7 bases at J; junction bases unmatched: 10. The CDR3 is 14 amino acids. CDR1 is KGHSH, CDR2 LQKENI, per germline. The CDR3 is CASSLSSGGFGYTF. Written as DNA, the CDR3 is TGTGCCAGCTCCCTTAGCTCAGGGGGCTTTGGCTACACCTTC.

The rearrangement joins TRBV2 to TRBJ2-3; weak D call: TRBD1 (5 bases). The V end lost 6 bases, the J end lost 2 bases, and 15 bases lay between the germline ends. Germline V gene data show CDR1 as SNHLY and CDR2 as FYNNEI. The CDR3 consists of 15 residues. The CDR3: CASRRTRENTDTQYF. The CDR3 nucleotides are TGTGCCAGCAGGCGGACAAGGGAAAACACAGATACGCAGTATTTT.

The CDR3 protein is CAWIFTGYAEAFF. CDR3 DNA sequence: TGTGCCTGGATCTTTACAGGCTACGCTGAAGCTTTCTTT. The gene calls are TRBV30 and TRBJ1-1, with D perhaps matching TRBD1 (5 bases). There are 13 residues in the CDR3. V was pared by 4 bases and J by 6 bases, with 15 bases between. In germline, CDR1 is GTSNPN, CDR2 SVGIG (reference sequence).

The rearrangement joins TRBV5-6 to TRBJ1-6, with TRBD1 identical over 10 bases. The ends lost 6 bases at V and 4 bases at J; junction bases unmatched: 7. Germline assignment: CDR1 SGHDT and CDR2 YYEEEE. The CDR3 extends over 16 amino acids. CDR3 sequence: CASTTDRGRYNSPLHF. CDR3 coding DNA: TGTGCCAGCACCACCGACAGGGGGCGTTATAATTCACCCCTCCACTTT.

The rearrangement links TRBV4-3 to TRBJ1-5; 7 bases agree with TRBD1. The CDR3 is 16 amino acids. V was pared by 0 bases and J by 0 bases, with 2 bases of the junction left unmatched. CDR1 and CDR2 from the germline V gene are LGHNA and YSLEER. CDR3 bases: TGCGCCAGCAGCCAAGAGACAGGGAATAGCAATCAGCCCCAGCATTTT. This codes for CASSQETGNSNQPQHF.

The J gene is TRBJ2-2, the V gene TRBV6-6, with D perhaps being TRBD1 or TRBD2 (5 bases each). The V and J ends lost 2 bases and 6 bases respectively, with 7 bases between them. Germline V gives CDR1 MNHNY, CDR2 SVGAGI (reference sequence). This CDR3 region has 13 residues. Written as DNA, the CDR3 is TGTGCCAGCAGTTACCGAGGGGCCGGGGAGCTGTTTTTT. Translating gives CASSYRGAGELFF.